The entry below describes one T cell receptor (beta chain). This sample's treatment: oral pan-JAK inhibitor, 5-10 mg twice daily. The CDR3 runs 15 residues. Germline loops: CDR1 SGHRS, CDR2 YFSETQ. V was clipped by 5 bases and J by 1 base; unmatched bases: 6. TCR sequencing used cDNA made by reverse transcription of extracted RNA. TCRdb's table, derived via immunoSEQ multiplex PCR, lists solely in-frame clones and lacks some. The data show tens of thousands of clones, with just over 70% seen just once and around a sixth held by the top ten. The data are from a study of CD8+ T cells in alopecia areata. The sequence derives from a human donor with alopecia areata. Sequencing was performed on CD8+ T cells sorted from blood, taken around week 46, from a patient treated with tofacitinib. V gene TRBV5-1 combines with J gene TRBJ2-7, with 10 bases that match TRBD2. CDR3 bases: TGCGCCAGCAGGTCAAGCGGGGGGGTTTCCTACGAGCAGTACTTC. This translates into CASRSSGGVSYEQYF.